This T cell receptor beta chain was identified during a study of blood T cell repertoires in COVID-19. Background on the study: Samples of COVID-19 (acute and convalescent) were obtained from the United States, Italy and Spain. From T cells, B-cell-depleted T cells, or PBMCs came the material, which was cDNA or gDNA.

Germline CDR1 and CDR2: SEHNR and FQNEAQ (reference sequence). This CDR3 is 18 amino acids long. Trimming took 5 bases from V and 3 from J; bases not matched to a gene: 14. Here immunoSEQ multiplex PCR was the method, and the copy in TCRdb shows in-frame clones only, minus some. The sample carries about 140,000 clones, around 83% recorded once. Sequencing was performed on peripheral blood. The source is a man in his thirties or forties with COVID-19, enrolled during active disease. This chain uses TRBV7-9 with TRBJ2-1; 9 bases map to TRBD1. The CDR3: CASSPGQGTVRGYNEQFF. In DNA, the CDR3 is TGTGCCAGCAGCCCGGGACAGGGAACCGTTAGAGGCTACAATGAGCAGTTCTTC.